These 24 T cell receptor beta chains came from one sample sequenced in a study of T cell clonality in common variable immunodeficiency (dated by TCRdb to between 2014 and 2017). The library was prepared using the immunoSEQ multiplex PCR assay. TCRdb mirrors the immuneACCESS table, restricted to in-frame sequences. Some clones are absent from its copies; in checked studies, under half trace to an unresolved V gene, and the reason for the others is unknown. The data for this sample show some 80,000 clones, each detected more than once. The ten largest clones add up to approximately 0.81% of the sample. Sequencing was done on a sample of peripheral blood mononuclear cells. These receptors all stem from a person aged 18-69 years in good health.

This clone has ten or more counts. From the germline J gene comes the end of the CDR3, since the read stops 3 residues before it. The rearrangement joins TRBV6-4 to TRBJ2-1, with 8 bases aligning to TRBD2. The trim removed 3 bases at V and 0 bases at J, leaving 1 base unmatched. CDR1 and CDR2 (germline): MRHNA, SNTAGT. The CDR3 runs to 15 residues. The sequenced CDR3 bases are TGTGCCAGCAGTGATAGCGGGAACTCCTACAATGAG. It yields the protein CASSDSGNSYNE. Given in full, the CDR3 is CASSDSGNSYNEQFF.

There are many counts of this clone. The read stops 3 residues short of the end of the CDR3; the missing end is completed from the germline J gene. The chain recombines TRBV7-9 with TRBJ2-1; 7 bases are shared with TRBD2. The CDR3 has 15 amino acids. V was pared by 4 bases and J by 7 bases, with 10 bases of the junction left unmatched. The germline V gene encodes CDR1 SEHNR and CDR2 FQNEAQ (reference sequence). CDR3 sequence reads: CASSSPGLLINEQFF. The DNA read from the CDR3 is TGTGCCAGCAGCTCACCGGGACTATTGATTAATGAG.

There are many counts of this clone. The read gets to within 3 residues of the CDR3 end, and the germline J gene fills in the rest. The chain links TRBV7-8 to TRBJ1-5; the D gene is possibly TRBD1 (6 bases). V lost 0 bases, J lost 4 bases, and 16 bases lay in between. The CDR3 covers 17 residues. Germline CDR1 SGHVS, CDR2 FQNEAQ. The CDR3 DNA, read in part, is TGTGCCAGCAGCTTAGCGGTCACAGGGCTGAGGAATCAGCCC. This translates into CASSLAVTGLRNQP. The whole CDR3 sequence is CASSLAVTGLRNQPQHF.

At least ten counts were recorded for this clone. From the germline J gene comes the end of the CDR3, since the read stops 3 residues before it. The gene calls are TRBV5-1 and TRBJ2-7, with D hard to call. Germline V gene sequence: CDR1 SGHRS, CDR2 YFSETQ. The V end was cut by 0 bases, the J end by 1 base, with 8 bases between. The CDR3 runs to 14 residues. The CDR3 DNA, read in part, is TGCGCCAGCAGCTTGGACGGCAGGTCCTACGAG. This sequence encodes CASSLDGRSYE. The full CDR3 protein is CASSLDGRSYEQYF.

This clone was counted ten times or more. The sequence runs out 3 residues before the end of the CDR3; the remainder is reconstructed from the germline J gene. The chain recombines TRBV29-1 with TRBJ1-2; 9 nucleotides match TRBD1. Germline CDR1 reads SQVTM; CDR2 reads ANQGSEA. Unmatched junction bases numbered 9, after V lost 4 bases and J lost 6 bases. The CDR3 has 14 residues. The CDR3 here is CSVGGQGEADGYTF. The sequenced part of the CDR3 DNA is TGCAGCGTTGGGGGACAGGGAGAAGCAGATGGC. Together with reference TRBV29-1 and TRBJ1-2, the CDR3 gives the full variable domain: SAVISQKPSRDICQRGTSLTIQCQVDSQVTMMFWYRQQPGQSLTLIATANQGSEATYESGFVIDKFPISRPNLTFSTLTVSNMSPEDSSIYLCSVGGQGEADGYTFGSGTRLTVV.

In its sample, this clone was seen many times. From the germline J gene comes the end of the CDR3, since the read stops 3 residues before it. The chain joins TRBV18 to TRBJ2-2; 10 nucleotides align to TRBD2. Germline loops: CDR1 KGHSH, CDR2 LQKENI. The CDR3 is made up of 17 amino acids. V dropped 2 bases and J dropped 5; count of bases not matched to a gene: 8. CDR3 DNA, as far as it was read: TGTGCCAGCTCACCAACGACTAGCGGGCTTAGGACCGGGGAG. It encodes CASSPTTSGLRTGE. The entire CDR3 protein is CASSPTTSGLRTGELFF.

This clone was counted many times. The CDR3 bases that were read are TGTGCCAGTAGTATAGGCACAGGGTTAGGGACGAATGAG. Translating gives CASSIGTGLGTNE. The whole CDR3 region reads CASSIGTGLGTNEQFF. The rearrangement uses TRBV19 and TRBJ2-1; the D gene is possibly TRBD1 (6 bases). The sequence runs out 3 residues before the end of the CDR3; the remainder is reconstructed from the germline J gene. In germline, CDR1 is LNHDA, CDR2 SQIVND (reference sequence). Deletions cut 1 base from V and 7 bases from J, with 17 bases between. This CDR3 is 16 amino acids long.

In its sample, this clone was seen many times. The CDR3 goes on 3 residues after the read ends, and that part is filled in from the germline J gene. The J gene is TRBJ2-2, the V gene TRBV20-1, with TRBD2 identical over 8 bases. In germline, CDR1 is DFQATT, CDR2 SNEGSKA (reference sequence). The CDR3 covers 16 residues. J gave up 1 base and V 3 bases, and 7 bases lay outside the gene matches. Incomplete CDR3 DNA: TGCAGTGCTAGTGTACTAACTAGCGGGAACACCGGGGAG. This encodes CSASVLTSGNTGE. The whole CDR3 sequence is CSASVLTSGNTGELFF.

This clone showed up many times. The observed sequence ends 3 residues before the CDR3 terminus, with the missing tail filled in from the germline J gene. The chain combines TRBV6-4 with TRBJ2-1; 10 bases line up with TRBD1. J lost 9 bases, V lost 3 bases, and 5 bases had no gene match. The CDR3 is 14 amino acids. The germline gives CDR1 MRHNA, CDR2 SNTAGT. CDR3 in amino acids: CASSEDRGHGEQFF. The CDR3 DNA, read in part, is TGTGCCAGCAGTGAAGACAGGGGGCATGGTGAG.

This clone has a count of ten or more. The CDR3 goes on 3 residues after the read ends, and that part is filled in from the germline J gene. The V gene is TRBV9, the J gene TRBJ2-7; 9 nucleotides line up with TRBD2. The germline V gene has CDR1 SGDLS and CDR2 YYNGEE. CDR3 length: 15 residues. The V and J ends lost 3 bases and 5 bases, in that order; junction bases with no gene match: 9. The CDR3 is CASSGASGISNEQYF. The sequenced CDR3 bases are TGTGCCAGCAGCGGGGCTAGCGGGATTTCGAACGAG. Variable domain in full (rest from reference TRBV9 and TRBJ2-7): DSGVTQTPKHLITATGQRVTLRCSPRSGDLSVYWYQQSLDQGLQFLIQYYNGEERAKGNILERFSAQQFPDLHSELNLSSLELGDSALYFCASSGASGISNEQYFGPGTRLTVT.

This clone was observed at least ten times. Sequencing ends 3 residues short of the CDR3 end; the germline J gene provides the rest. The J gene is TRBJ2-3, the V gene TRBV28; D not resolved. There are 12 residues in the CDR3. The V end was cut by 3 bases, the J end by 6 bases, with 7 bases between. CDR1 and CDR2 (germline): MDHEN, SYDVKM. The sequenced CDR3 bases are TGTGCCAGCAGTTTGGCCCGCGATACG. Translation: CASSLARDT. The complete CDR3 reads CASSLARDTQYF.

This clone was seen ten or more times. The CDR3 extends 3 residues past the end of the read, so its final part is completed from the germline J gene. This rearrangement joins TRBV5-1 to TRBJ2-2; 12 bases map to TRBD2. The ends lost 0 bases at V and 0 bases at J; junction bases unmatched: 9. The CDR3 has 20 residues. Germline V lookup: CDR1 SGHRS, CDR2 YFSETQ. The sequenced part of the CDR3 DNA is TGCGCCAGCAGCTTGGCGTGGGGACTAGCGGGTAGAACGAACACCGGGGAG. It translates to CASSLAWGLAGRTNTGE. The complete CDR3 sequence is CASSLAWGLAGRTNTGELFF.

This clone was seen ten or more times. The CDR3 region is CASRPGQGAYEQYF. CDR3 DNA, as far as it was read: TGTGCCAGCAGGCCGGGACAGGGGGCCTACGAG. The chain recombines TRBV2 with TRBJ2-7; 11 bases agree with TRBD1. Coverage ceases 3 residues before the CDR3 finishes, and the germline J gene fills in the end. J was trimmed by 2 bases and V by 6 bases; bases with no gene match: 3. CDR1 is SNHLY, CDR2 FYNNEI, per germline. The CDR3 consists of 14 residues.

This clone was picked up many times. The read falls 3 residues short of the CDR3 end, and the missing part is taken from the germline J gene. The rearrangement joins TRBV7-3 to TRBJ2-1; D unresolved. Germline-derived CDR1 and CDR2 are SGHTA and FQGTGA. This CDR3 spans 13 amino acids. Between the trimmed V and J ends, which lost 2 bases and 9 bases, there was a span of 11 bases. Partial CDR3 DNA: TGTGCCAGCAGCTTACTATCGCCCACTGAG. Its translation: CASSLLSPTE. The complete CDR3 sequence is CASSLLSPTEQFF.

This clone has at least ten counts. The read ends 3 residues shy of where the CDR3 ends; the end is completed using the germline J gene. The rearrangement links TRBV9 to TRBJ2-1; 10 bases align to TRBD2. This CDR3 contains 15 residues. V trimming: 0 bases; J trimming: 7 bases; junction bases outside the gene matches: 4. Germline V gives CDR1 SGDLS, CDR2 YYNGEE. The part of the CDR3 DNA that was read is TGTGCCAGCAGCGTAGGGCTAGCGGGAGTTAATGAG. It specifies CASSVGLAGVNE. The whole CDR3 protein reads CASSVGLAGVNEQFF. The complete variable domain, with remaining parts taken from reference TRBV9 and TRBJ2-1, reads DSGVTQTPKHLITATGQRVTLRCSPRSGDLSVYWYQQSLDQGLQFLIQYYNGEERAKGNILERFSAQQFPDLHSELNLSSLELGDSALYFCASSVGLAGVNEQFFGPGTRLTVL.

This clone was counted only a few times. Read sequence stops 3 residues before the CDR3 end, and the germline J gene provides the missing end. V usage is TRBV7-2 and J usage is TRBJ2-2; D ambiguous. Trimming pared 0 bases from V and 1 base from J, leaving 3 bases between. CDR3 size: 14 residues. Looked up from germline, CDR1 is SGHTA and CDR2 is FQGNSA. The CDR3 DNA, read in part, is TGTGCCAGCAGCTTAGCCAAGAACACCGGGGAG. Residues: CASSLAKNTGE. The whole CDR3 protein reads CASSLAKNTGELFF.

This clone was seen ten or more times. Coverage ceases 3 residues before the CDR3 finishes, and the germline J gene fills in the end. This chain joins TRBV5-4 and TRBJ2-7; tentative D call: TRBD1 (5 bases). This CDR3 spans 14 amino acids. The germline V gene has CDR1 SGHNT and CDR2 YYREEE (reference sequence). The V gene lost 0 bases and the J gene lost 3 bases, with 10 bases spanning the gap. The CDR3 sequence is CASSLGQDIYEQYF. The sequenced CDR3 bases are TGTGCCAGCAGCTTGGGGCAGGACATCTACGAG.

This clone was seen many times. The read falls 3 residues short of the CDR3 end, and the missing part is taken from the germline J gene. This chain connects TRBV5-1 to TRBJ1-1; D remains unclear. CDR1 is SGHRS, CDR2 YFSETQ, per germline. This CDR3 has 14 amino acids. V lost 0 bases and J 6 bases, leaving 12 bases between the germline ends. The DNA read from the CDR3 is TGCGCCAGCAGCTTGGAGGCGGGATCGGCTGAA. Translated, it gives CASSLEAGSAE. The entire CDR3 protein is CASSLEAGSAEAFF.

The table lists this clone with many counts. Sequencing ends 3 residues short of the CDR3 end; the germline J gene provides the rest. The chain recombines TRBV9 with TRBJ2-7; TRBD1 matches 7 bases. V lost 3 bases and J lost 2; bases outside the gene matches: 8. This CDR3 region has 15 residues. The germline V gene encodes CDR1 SGDLS and CDR2 YYNGEE. The sequenced part of the CDR3 DNA is TGTGCCAGCAGCGCCGGGGACAGACCTACCTACGAG. This codes for CASSAGDRPTYE. The full CDR3 protein is CASSAGDRPTYEQYF.

This clone was seen at least ten times. The germline gene is not matched at one end of the junction; a read error may be the cause. The chain's CDR3 is CASSPNGRGNTGELFF. The part of the CDR3 DNA that was read is TGTGCTAGCAGCCCGAACGGGCGGGGCAACACCGGGGAG. The chain uses TRBV7-7 and TRBJ2-2; the D gene is possibly TRBD2 (6 bases). The DNA ends 3 residues before the CDR3 does, and the rest of the CDR3 is filled in from the germline J gene. The CDR3 consists of 16 residues. The V gene's germline CDR1 is SSHAT and CDR2 FNYEAQ (reference sequence).

This clone has ten or more counts. Read data end 3 residues before the CDR3 end; the end is taken from the germline J gene. The chain has TRBV6-2 or TRBV6-3 and TRBJ2-7, with D maybe TRBD1 (6 bases). The CDR3 runs 14 residues. Germline V gene data show CDR1 as MNHEY and CDR2 as SVGEGT. The germline V and J ends were trimmed by 3 bases and 2 bases, with 11 bases remaining between them. CDR3 residues: CASSYSDSAYEQYF. CDR3 bases read: TGTGCCAGCAGTTATTCGGACAGCGCCTACGAG.

This clone was counted many times. The read ends 3 residues early relative to the CDR3; the germline J gene fills the gap. The chain employs TRBV20-1 and TRBJ2-7, with 12 bases fitting TRBD2. CDR1 is DFQATT, CDR2 SNEGSKA, per germline (reference sequence). V trimming: 0 bases; J trimming: 0 bases; junction bases outside the gene matches: 9. The CDR3 contains 18 residues. CDR3 sequence reads: CSARDGLAGTLDSYEQYF. CDR3 bases read: TGCAGTGCTAGAGACGGACTAGCGGGGACGTTAGACTCCTACGAG.

In this sample, this clone turned up many times. The sequenced fragment ends 3 residues before the CDR3 boundary, so the rest is inferred from the germline J gene. The V gene is TRBV5-1, the J gene TRBJ2-3, with D uncertain. The CDR3 runs to 14 residues. V lost 0 bases to trimming and J lost 5 bases, with 10 bases between them. Germline CDR1 and CDR2: SGHRS and YFSETQ. The chain's CDR3 is CASSLVGHGDTQYF. The covered CDR3 bases are TGCGCCAGCAGCTTGGTAGGGCATGGAGATACG.

This clone appeared many times. The read gets to within 3 residues of the CDR3 end, and the germline J gene fills in the rest. The V call is TRBV20-1, the J call TRBJ1-2; weak D call: TRBD1 (5 bases). V lost 2 bases and J 1 base, leaving 8 bases between the germline ends. The CDR3 contains 13 residues. From germline, CDR1 is DFQATT and CDR2 SNEGSKA (reference sequence). The CDR3 loop reads CSARKGINYGYTF. The CDR3 bases that were read are TGCAGTGCTAGAAAGGGGATTAACTATGGC.